This T cell receptor (beta chain) came from a study of cytomegalovirus exposure and HLA in healthy donors. Study as a whole: A prior study identified 110 million or so unique TCR beta sequences from 150 million to 200 million T cells. Overall study results and limits: The CMV antigen specificity of a few CMV-associated chains was confirmed through in vitro analysis.

The V segment lost 0 bases and the J segment 10 bases; nucleotides outside the gene matches: 10. The CDR3 is 16 amino acids. The germline gives CDR1 MNHEY, CDR2 SVGAGI. The PCR employed 60 Vbeta primers together with 13 Jbeta primers. Using immunoSEQ multiplex PCR, the repertoire was profiled, and TCRdb retains in-frame clones only, with some absent. The sample yields roughly 120,000 clones, about three quarters seen once. Remarks on this clone: The target antigen is unknown.

This receptor was obtained from a human donor in good health. V usage is TRBV6-5 and J usage is TRBJ2-1, with 9 bases fitting TRBD2. Sequencing was performed on PBMCs. The CDR3 region has the DNA TGTGCCAGCAGTTACTCAGCGGGGGGCCCCCGTGGGGAGCAGTTCTTC. Residues: CASSYSAGGPRGEQFF.